This T cell receptor (beta chain) was retrieved from a study of shared clonotypes between healthy human individuals. Across the study: Two female and a few male donors aged 18 to 49 were enrolled.

The V gene lost 3 bases and the J gene lost 3 bases, with 9 bases spanning the gap. The CDR3 sequence is 13 residues long. Germline lookup yields CDR1 MRHNA and CDR2 SNTAGT. Naive CD8 populations comprised CD45RO-negative cells positively selected for CCR7, excluding terminally differentiated effector memory CD45RA+ cells. Assay runs were performed at deep level. TCRdb's copy holds only in-frame clones and misses some; the assay was immunoSEQ multiplex PCR. The repertoire holds about 1,800,000 clones, with approximately 95% as singletons. Sequencing was performed on naive CD8+ T cells sorted from blood. This receptor was taken from a man aged 18 to 30 in good health. The chain links TRBV6-4 to TRBJ2-7; D uncertain. CDR3 sequence (DNA): TGTGCCAGCAGTGAAGGATGGGGCTACGAGCAGTACTTC. Its translation is CASSEGWGYEQYF.